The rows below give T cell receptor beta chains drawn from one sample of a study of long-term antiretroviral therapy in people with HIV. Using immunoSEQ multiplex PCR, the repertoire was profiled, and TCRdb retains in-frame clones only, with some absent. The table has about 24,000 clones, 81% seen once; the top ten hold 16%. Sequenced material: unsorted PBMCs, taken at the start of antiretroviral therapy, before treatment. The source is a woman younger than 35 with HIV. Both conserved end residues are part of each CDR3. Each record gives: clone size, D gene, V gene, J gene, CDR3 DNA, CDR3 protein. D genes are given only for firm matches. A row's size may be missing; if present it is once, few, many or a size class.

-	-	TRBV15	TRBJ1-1	TGTGCCACCAGCCGCGGGGGAGGTGGGAACACTGAAGCTTTCTTT	CATSRGGGGNTEAFF
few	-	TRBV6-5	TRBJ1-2	TGTGCCAGCAGTTACTCCTCAGGGGACTATGGCTACACCTTC	CASSYSSGDYGYTF
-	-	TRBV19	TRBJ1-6	TGTGCAACCACGGACCTGTATAATTCACCCCTCCACTTT	CATTDLYNSPLHF
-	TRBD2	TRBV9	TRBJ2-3	TGTGCCAGCAGCGCAAGCGGGGGTGCAGATACGCAGTATTTT	CASSASGGADTQYF
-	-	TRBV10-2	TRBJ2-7	TGCGCCAGCAGTGTAGGTTACGAGCAGTACTTC	CASSVGYEQYF
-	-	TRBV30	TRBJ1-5	TGTGCCTGGAGTGTATCGGGGCCTCTCGGCCCTATGGGTCTTCAGCCCCAGCATTTT	CAWSVSGPLGPMGLQPQHF
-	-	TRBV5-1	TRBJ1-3	TGCGCCAGCAGCCCCGGTACGGACGCCGGAAACACCATATATTTT	CASSPGTDAGNTIYF
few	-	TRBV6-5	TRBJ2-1	TGTGCCAGCAGCCTATCGGGGGCGAATGAGCAGTTCTTC	CASSLSGANEQFF
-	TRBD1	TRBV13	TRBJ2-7	TGTGCCAGCAGCTCCCGACAGGGCACTTACGAGCAGTACTTC	CASSSRQGTYEQYF
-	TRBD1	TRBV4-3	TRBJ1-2	TGCGCCAGCAGCCAAGTGGGGGCTAAGTGGGGACAGGGAGACTATGGCTACACCTTC	CASSQVGAKWGQGDYGYTF
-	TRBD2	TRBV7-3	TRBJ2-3	TGTGCCAGCAGCTCTTTGGCTAGCGGGAGTTTGGCAGATACGCAGTATTTT	CASSSLASGSLADTQYF
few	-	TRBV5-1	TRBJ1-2	TGCGCCAGCAGCATCCGGGGGCGCGACTATGGCTACACCTTC	CASSIRGRDYGYTF
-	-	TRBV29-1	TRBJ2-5	TGCAGCGTTGAAAGGGAAGGAGAGACCCAGTACTTC	CSVEREGETQYF
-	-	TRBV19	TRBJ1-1	TGTGCCAGCGGAACGTTTGGGAGCACTGAAGCTTTCTTT	CASGTFGSTEAFF
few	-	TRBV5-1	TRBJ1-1	TGCGCCAGCAGCTTGCTATCCAGGAACACTGAAGCTTTCTTT	CASSLLSRNTEAFF
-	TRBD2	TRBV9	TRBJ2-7	TGTGCCAGCAGCACCGGACTAGCGGAAACCTACGAGCAGTACTTC	CASSTGLAETYEQYF
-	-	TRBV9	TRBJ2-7	TGTGCCAGCAGCGGAAGGGACAACATGTACGAGCAGTACTTC	CASSGRDNMYEQYF
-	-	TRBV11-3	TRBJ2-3	TGTGCCAGCAGCAGCGACAGTTCAGATACGCAGTATTTT	CASSSDSSDTQYF
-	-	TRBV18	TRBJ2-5	TGTGCCAGCTCTGTGGGCGGCCAAGAGACCCAGTACTTC	CASSVGGQETQYF
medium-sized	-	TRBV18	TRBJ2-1	TGTGCCAGCTCACCGCGGGACACCTTTTCGGATGAGCAGTTCTTC	CASSPRDTFSDEQFF
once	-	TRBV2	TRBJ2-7	TGTGCCAGCAATGTTGGCGAGCAGTACTTC	CASNVGEQYF
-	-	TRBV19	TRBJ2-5	TGTGCCAGTAGTACAGGGAGAGAGACCCAGTACTTC	CASSTGRETQYF
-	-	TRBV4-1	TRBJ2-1	TGCGCCAGCAGCCAAGATCGCGGTCCGTGGGATGAGCAGTTCTTC	CASSQDRGPWDEQFF
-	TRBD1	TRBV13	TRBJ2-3	TGTGCCAGCAGTAATTTCGGGACAGGGGATGCAGATACGCAGTATTTT	CASSNFGTGDADTQYF
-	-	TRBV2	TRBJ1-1	TGTGCCAGCAGTCTACAGGGAGTTAGGAACACTGAAGCTTTCTTT	CASSLQGVRNTEAFF
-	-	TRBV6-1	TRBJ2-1	TGTGCCAGCAGCCTCCTGGCCCCCTACAATGAGCAGTTCTTC	CASSLLAPYNEQFF
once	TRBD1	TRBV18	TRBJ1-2	TGTGCCAGCTCAGCGATCTCCGGGACAGGGGATGGCTACACCTTC	CASSAISGTGDGYTF
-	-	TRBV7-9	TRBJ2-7	TGTGCCAGCAGCTCGCCCACAGGGTTCCCCTCCTACGAGCAGTACTTC	CASSSPTGFPSYEQYF
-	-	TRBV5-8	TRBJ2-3	TGTGCCAGCAGCTTGGCCATGGCCCTAAACCCCACAGATACGCAGTATTTT	CASSLAMALNPTDTQYF
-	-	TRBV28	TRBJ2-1	TGTGCCAGCAGTTTAGATTACAATGAGCAGTTCTTC	CASSLDYNEQFF
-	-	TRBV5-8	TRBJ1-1	TGTGCCAGCAGCGGGGCCCAAACAGGGACTGAAGCTTTCTTT	CASSGAQTGTEAFF
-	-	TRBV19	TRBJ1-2	TGTGCCAGTCAACACAGGGTCTATGGCTACACCTTC	CASQHRVYGYTF
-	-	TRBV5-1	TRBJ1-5	TGCGCCAGCAGCTTGGCTGGGGTAGATAATCAGCCCCAGCATTTT	CASSLAGVDNQPQHF
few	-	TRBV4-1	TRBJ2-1	TGCGCCAGCAGCCAAGGGCAGGGGCCATTCGATGAGCAGTTCTTC	CASSQGQGPFDEQFF
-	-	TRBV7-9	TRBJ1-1	TGTGCCAGCAGTCTACTGGAGAACACTGAAGCTTTCTTT	CASSLLENTEAFF
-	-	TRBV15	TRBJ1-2	TGTGCCACCAGCAGGGAGTTGAGGCATGGCTACACCTTC	CATSRELRHGYTF
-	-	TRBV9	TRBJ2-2	TGTGCCAGCAGCGTAGATGCCGGGGAGCTGTTTTTT	CASSVDAGELFF
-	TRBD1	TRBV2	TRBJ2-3	TGTGCCAGCAGTGAAGGGGCGTCAGGGGGCGCCGCAGATACGCAGTATTTT	CASSEGASGGAADTQYF
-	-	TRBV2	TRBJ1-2	TGTGCCAGCAAGGCGACAGTGTATGGCTACACCTTC	CASKATVYGYTF
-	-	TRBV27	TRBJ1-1	TGTGCCAGCAAGGACCCCGGGGGAGCTTTCTTT	CASKDPGGAFF
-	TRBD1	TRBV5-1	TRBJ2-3	TGCGCCAGCAGCTTGGAACTCGGGACAGGCCATAGCACAGATACGCAGTATTTT	CASSLELGTGHSTDTQYF
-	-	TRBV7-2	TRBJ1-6	TGTGCCAGCAGCTTTTTCGACGATTTGGCGAATTCACCCCTCCACTTT	CASSFFDDLANSPLHF
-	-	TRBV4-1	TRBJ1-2	TGCGCCAGCAGCCAAGAACCGGGGAACTATGGCTACACCTTC	CASSQEPGNYGYTF
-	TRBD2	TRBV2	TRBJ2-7	TGTGCCAGCAGTGACCAATTAGCGGGGGGCCCCTACGAGCAGTACTTC	CASSDQLAGGPYEQYF
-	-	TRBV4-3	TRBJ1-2	TGCGCCAGCAGCCAAGATCGGGGGAAACCATGGAGCTACACCTTC	CASSQDRGKPWSYTF
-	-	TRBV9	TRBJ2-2	TGTGCCAGCAGCACCCGACAGTACACCGGGGAGCTGTTTTTT	CASSTRQYTGELFF
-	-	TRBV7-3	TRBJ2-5	TGTGCCAGCAGCTTAATACCACAAGAGACCCAGTACTTC	CASSLIPQETQYF
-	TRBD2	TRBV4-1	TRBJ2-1	TGCGCCAGCAGCCAAGATGGGCGGGAGAAGCAGTTCTTC	CASSQDGREKQFF
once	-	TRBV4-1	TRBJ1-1	TGCGCCAGCAGCCAAGGATCCGCACCTAACACTGAAGCTTTCTTT	CASSQGSAPNTEAFF